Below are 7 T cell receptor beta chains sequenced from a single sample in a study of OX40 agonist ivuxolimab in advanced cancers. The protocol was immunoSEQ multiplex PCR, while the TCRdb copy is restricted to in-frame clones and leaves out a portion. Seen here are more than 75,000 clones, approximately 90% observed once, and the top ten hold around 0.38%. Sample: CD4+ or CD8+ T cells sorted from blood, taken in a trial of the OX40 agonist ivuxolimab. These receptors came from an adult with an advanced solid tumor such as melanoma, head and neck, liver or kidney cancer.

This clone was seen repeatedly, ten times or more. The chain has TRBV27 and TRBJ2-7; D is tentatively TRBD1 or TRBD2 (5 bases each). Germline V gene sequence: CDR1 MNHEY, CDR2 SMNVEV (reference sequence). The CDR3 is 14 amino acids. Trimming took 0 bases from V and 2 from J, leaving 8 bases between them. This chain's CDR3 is CASSLSMGAYEQYF. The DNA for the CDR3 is TGTGCCAGCAGTTTATCAATGGGGGCCTACGAGCAGTACTTC.

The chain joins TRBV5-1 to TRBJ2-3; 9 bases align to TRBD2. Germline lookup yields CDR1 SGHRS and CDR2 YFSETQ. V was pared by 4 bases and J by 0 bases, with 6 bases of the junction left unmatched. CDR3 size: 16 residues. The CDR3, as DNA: TGCGCCAGCAGCCCCCTAGCGGGAAGAAGCACAGATACGCAGTATTTT. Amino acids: CASSPLAGRSTDTQYF.

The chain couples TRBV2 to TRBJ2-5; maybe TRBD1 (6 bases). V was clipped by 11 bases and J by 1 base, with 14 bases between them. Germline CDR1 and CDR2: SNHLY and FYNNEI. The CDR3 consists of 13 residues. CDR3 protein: CAGARGVQETQYF. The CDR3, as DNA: TGTGCCGGCGCCAGGGGAGTCCAAGAGACCCAGTACTTC. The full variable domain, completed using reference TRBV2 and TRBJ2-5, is EPEVTQTPSHQVTQMGQEVILRCVPISNHLYFYWYRQILGQKVEFLVSFYNNEISEKSEIFDDQFSVERPDGSNFTLKIRSTKLEDSAMYFCAGARGVQETQYFGPGTRLLVL.

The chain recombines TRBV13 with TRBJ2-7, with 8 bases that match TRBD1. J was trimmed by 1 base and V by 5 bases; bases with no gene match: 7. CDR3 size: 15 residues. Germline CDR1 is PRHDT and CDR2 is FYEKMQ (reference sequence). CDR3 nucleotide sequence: TGTGCCAGCAGCGCCGACAGGGGACCATCCTACGAGCAGTACTTC. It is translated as CASSADRGPSYEQYF.

The CDR3 DNA sequence: TGTGCCAGCAGTCAGACGTGGAGGGGCACAGATACGCAGTATTTT. Its translation: CASSQTWRGTDTQYF. J is TRBJ2-3 and V is TRBV27, with D maybe TRBD2 (6 bases). Germline assignment: CDR1 MNHEY and CDR2 SMNVEV (reference sequence). The CDR3 has 15 amino acids. V was clipped by 5 bases and J by 1 base, with 13 bases between them.

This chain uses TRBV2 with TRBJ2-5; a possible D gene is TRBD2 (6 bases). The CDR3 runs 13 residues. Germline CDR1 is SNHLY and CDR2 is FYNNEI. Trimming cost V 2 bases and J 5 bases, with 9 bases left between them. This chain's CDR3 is CASSERESETQYF. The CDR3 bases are TGTGCCAGCAGTGAACGGGAGTCGGAGACCCAGTACTTC.

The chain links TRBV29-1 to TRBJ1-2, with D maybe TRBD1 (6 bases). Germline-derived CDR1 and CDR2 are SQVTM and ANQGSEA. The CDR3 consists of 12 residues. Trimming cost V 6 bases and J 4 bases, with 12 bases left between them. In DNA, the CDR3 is TGCAGCGTGAACGGACAGTCCTATGGCTACACCTTC. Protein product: CSVNGQSYGYTF.